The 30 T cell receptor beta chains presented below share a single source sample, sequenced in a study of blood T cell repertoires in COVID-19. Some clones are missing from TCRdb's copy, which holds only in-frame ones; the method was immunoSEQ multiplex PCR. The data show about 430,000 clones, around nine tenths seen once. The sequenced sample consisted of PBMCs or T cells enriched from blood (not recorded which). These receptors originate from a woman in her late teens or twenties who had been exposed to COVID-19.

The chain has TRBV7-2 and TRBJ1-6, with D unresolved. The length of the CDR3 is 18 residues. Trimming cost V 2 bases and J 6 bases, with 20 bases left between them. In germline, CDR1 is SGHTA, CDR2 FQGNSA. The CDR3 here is CASSLNPQLRTGNSPLHF. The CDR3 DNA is TGTGCCAGCAGCTTAAACCCCCAACTGCGTACGGGTAATTCACCCCTCCACTTT.

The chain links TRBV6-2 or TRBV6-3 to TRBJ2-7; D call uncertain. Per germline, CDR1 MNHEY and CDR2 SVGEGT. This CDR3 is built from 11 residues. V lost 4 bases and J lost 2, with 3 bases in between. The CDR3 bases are TGTGCCAGCAGTTCCACCTACGAGCAGTACTTC. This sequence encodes CASSSTYEQYF.

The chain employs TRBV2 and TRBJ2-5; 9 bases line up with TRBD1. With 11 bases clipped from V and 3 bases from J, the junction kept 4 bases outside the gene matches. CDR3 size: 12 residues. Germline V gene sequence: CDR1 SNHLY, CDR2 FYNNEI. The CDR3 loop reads CALGTGKETQYF. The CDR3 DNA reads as TGTGCCCTAGGGACAGGGAAAGAGACCCAGTACTTC.

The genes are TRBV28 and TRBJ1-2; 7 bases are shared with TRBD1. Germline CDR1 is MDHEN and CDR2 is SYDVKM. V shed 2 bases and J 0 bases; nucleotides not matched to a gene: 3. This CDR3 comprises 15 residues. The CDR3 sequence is CASSLTGTANYGYTF. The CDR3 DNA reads TGTGCCAGCAGTTTAACCGGGACAGCTAACTATGGCTACACCTTC.

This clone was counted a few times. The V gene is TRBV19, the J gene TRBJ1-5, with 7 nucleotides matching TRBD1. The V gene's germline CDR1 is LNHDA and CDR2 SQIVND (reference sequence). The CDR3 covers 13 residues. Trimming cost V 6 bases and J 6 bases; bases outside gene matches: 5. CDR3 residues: CASSDRVTQPQHF. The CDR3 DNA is TGTGCCAGTAGCGACAGGGTTACTCAGCCCCAGCATTTT.

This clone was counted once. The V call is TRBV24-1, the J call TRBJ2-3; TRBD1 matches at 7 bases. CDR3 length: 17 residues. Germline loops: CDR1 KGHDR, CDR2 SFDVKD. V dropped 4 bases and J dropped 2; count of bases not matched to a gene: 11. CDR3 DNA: TGTGCCACCAGTGACCCTACCTGGGACAGTCCCACAGATACGCAGTATTTT. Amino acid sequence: CATSDPTWDSPTDTQYF.

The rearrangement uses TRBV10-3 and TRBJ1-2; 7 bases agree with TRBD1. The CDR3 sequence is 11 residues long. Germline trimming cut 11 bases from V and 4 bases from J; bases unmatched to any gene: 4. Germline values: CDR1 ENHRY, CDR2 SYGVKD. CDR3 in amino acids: CASGTVYGYTF. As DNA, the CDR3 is TGTGCCTCCGGGACAGTCTATGGCTACACCTTC.

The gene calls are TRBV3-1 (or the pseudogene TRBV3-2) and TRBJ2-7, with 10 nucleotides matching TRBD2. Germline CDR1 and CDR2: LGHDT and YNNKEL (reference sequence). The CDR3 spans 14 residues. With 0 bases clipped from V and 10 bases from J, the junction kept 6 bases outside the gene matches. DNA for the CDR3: TGTGCCAGCAGCCAAGATGCTAGCGGGAGAGTACAGTACTTC. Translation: CASSQDASGRVQYF.

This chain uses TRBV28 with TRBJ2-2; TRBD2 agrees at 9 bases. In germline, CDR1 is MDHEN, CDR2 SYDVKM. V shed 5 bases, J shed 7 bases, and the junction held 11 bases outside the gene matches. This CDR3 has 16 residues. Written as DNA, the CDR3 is TGTGCCAGCAGTCCTAGCGCGGGGGGGCCGGACGGGGAGCTGTTTTTT. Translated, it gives CASSPSAGGPDGELFF. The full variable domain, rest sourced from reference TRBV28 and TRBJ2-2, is DVKVTQSSRYLVKRTGEKVFLECVQDMDHENMFWYRQDPGLGLRLIYFSYDVKMKEKGDIPEGYSVSREKKERFSLILESASTNQTSMYLCASSPSAGGPDGELFFGEGSRLTVL.

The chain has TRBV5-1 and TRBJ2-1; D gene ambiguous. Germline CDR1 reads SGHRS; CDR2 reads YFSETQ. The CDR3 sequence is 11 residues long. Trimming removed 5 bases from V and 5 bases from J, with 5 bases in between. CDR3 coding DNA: TGCGCCAGCAGGATAGACAATGAGCAGTTCTTC. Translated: CASRIDNEQFF. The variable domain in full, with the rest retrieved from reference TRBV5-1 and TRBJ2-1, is KAGVTQTPRYLIKTRGQQVTLSCSPISGHRSVSWYQQTPGQGLQFLFEYFSETQRNKGNFPGRFSGRQFSNSRSEMNVSTLELGDSALYLCASRIDNEQFFGPGTRLTVL.

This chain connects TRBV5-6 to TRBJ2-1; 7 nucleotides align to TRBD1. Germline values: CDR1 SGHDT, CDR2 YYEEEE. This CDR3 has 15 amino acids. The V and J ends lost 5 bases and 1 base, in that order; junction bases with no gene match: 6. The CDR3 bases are TGTGCCAGCAGTTCGGGACAGCTTTCCTACAATGAGCAGTTCTTC. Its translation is CASSSGQLSYNEQFF.

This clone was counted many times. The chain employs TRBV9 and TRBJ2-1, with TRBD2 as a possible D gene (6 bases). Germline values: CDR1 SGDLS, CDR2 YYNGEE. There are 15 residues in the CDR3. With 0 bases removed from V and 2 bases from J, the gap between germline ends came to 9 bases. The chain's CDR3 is CASSVAGEPYNEQFF. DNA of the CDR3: TGTGCCAGCAGCGTAGCGGGGGAACCCTACAATGAGCAGTTCTTC.

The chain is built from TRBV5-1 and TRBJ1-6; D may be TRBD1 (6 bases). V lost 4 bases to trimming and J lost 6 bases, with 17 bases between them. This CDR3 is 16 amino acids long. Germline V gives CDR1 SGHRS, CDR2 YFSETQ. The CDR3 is CASSPWAGVANSPLHF. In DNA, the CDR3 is TGCGCCAGCAGCCCGTGGGCAGGGGTGGCTAATTCACCCCTCCACTTT.

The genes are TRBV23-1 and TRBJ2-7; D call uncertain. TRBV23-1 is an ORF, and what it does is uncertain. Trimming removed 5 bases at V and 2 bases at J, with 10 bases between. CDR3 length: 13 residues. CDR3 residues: CASSKDEAYEQYF. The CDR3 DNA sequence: TGCGCCAGCAGTAAAGACGAGGCCTACGAGCAGTACTTC.

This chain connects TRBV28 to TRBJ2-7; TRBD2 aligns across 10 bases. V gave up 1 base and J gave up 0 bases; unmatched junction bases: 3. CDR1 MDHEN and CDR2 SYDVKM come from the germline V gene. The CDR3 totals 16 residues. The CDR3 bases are TGTGCCAGCAGTTTATCTAGCGGGAGCTTCTCCTACGAGCAGTACTTC. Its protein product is CASSLSSGSFSYEQYF.

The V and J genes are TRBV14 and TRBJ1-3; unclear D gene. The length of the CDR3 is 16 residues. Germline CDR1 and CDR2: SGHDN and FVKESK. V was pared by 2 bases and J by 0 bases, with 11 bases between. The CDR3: CASSQSWRNSGNTIYF. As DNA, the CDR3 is TGTGCCAGCAGCCAAAGCTGGAGGAACTCTGGAAACACCATATATTTT.

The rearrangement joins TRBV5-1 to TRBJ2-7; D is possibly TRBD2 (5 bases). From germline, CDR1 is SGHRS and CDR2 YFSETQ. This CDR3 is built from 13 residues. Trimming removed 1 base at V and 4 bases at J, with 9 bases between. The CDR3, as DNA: TGCGCCAGCAGCTTGCGGGATAGTTACGAGCAGTACTTC. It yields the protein CASSLRDSYEQYF.

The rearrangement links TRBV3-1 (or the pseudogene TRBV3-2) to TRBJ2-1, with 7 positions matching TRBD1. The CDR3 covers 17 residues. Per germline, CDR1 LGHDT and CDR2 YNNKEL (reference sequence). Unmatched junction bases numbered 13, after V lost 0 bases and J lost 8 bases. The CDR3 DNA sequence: TGTGCCAGCAGCCAAGACGGGACCAGGGGGTGGTTCGATGAGCAGTTCTTC. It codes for CASSQDGTRGWFDEQFF.

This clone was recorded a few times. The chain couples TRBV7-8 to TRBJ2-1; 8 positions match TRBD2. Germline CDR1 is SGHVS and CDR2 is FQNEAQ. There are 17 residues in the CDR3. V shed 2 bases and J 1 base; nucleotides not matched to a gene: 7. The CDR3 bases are TGTGCCAGCAGCTTATACTTCCGGGAGGGATCCTACAATGAGCAGTTCTTC. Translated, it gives CASSLYFREGSYNEQFF.

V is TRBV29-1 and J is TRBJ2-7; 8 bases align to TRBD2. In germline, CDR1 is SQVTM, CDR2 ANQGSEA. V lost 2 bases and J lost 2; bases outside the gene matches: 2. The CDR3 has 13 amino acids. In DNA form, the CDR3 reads TGCAGCGTTGAAAGCGGGAGCACCTACGAGCAGTACTTC. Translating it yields CSVESGSTYEQYF.

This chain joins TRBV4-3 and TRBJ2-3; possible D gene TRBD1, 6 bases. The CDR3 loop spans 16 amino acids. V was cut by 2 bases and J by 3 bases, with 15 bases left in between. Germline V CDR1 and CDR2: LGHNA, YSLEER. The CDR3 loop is CASSQRGRTVTDTQYF. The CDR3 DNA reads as TGCGCCAGCAGCCAAAGGGGTCGGACAGTGACAGATACGCAGTATTTT.

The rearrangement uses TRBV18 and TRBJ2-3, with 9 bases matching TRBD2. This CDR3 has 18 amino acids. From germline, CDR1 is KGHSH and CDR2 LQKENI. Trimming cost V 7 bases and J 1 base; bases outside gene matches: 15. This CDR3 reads CASFLVPLAGVGTDTQYF. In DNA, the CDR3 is TGTGCCAGCTTTTTGGTACCATTAGCGGGAGTTGGCACAGATACGCAGTATTTT.

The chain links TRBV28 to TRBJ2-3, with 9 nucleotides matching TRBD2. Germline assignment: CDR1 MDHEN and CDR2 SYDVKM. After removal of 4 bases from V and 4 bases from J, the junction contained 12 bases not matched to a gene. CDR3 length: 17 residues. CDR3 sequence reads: CASSSPLSGSEADTQYF. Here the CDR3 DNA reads TGTGCCAGCAGTTCCCCTCTTAGCGGGAGTGAGGCAGATACGCAGTATTTT.

CDR3 coding DNA: TGTGCCAGCAGCTTGAGTGGGGATAGCGATTCACCCCTCCACTTT. This gives the protein CASSLSGDSDSPLHF. The rearrangement uses TRBV5-4 and TRBJ1-6; D ambiguous. The V gene's germline CDR1 is SGHNT and CDR2 YYREEE (reference sequence). Trimming removed 1 base at V and 8 bases at J, with 13 bases between. The CDR3 is 15 amino acids.

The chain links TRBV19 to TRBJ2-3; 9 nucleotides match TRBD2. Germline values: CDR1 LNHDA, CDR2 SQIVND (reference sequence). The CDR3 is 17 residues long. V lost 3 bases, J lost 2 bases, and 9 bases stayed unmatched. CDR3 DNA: TGTGCCAGTAGTATTGGTTTTAAGCGGGGGGCCACAGATACGCAGTATTTT. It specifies CASSIGFKRGATDTQYF. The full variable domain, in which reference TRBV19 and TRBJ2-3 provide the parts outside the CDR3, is DGGITQSPKYLFRKEGQNVTLSCEQNLNHDAMYWYRQDPGQGLRLIYYSQIVNDFQKGDIAEGYSVSREKKESFPLTVTSAQKNPTAFYLCASSIGFKRGATDTQYFGPGTRLTVL.

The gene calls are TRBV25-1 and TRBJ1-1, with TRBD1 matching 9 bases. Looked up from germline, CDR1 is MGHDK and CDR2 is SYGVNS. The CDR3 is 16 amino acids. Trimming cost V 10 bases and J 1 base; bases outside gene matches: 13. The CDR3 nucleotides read TGTGCCACCAAAGAGGGACAGGGCTACGCGAACACTGAAGCTTTCTTT. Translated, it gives CATKEGQGYANTEAFF.

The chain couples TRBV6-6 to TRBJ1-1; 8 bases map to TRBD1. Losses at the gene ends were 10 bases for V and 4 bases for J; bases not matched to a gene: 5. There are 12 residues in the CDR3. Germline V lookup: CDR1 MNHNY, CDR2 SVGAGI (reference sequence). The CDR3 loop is CAIHRGGTEAFF. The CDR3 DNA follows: TGTGCCATCCACAGGGGGGGCACTGAAGCTTTCTTT.

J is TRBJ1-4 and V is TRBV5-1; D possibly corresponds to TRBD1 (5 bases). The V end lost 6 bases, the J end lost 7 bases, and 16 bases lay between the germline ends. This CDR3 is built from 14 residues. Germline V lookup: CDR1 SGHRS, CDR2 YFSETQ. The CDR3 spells CASTPGGIGEKLFF. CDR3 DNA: TGCGCCAGCACCCCGGGGGGGATCGGTGAAAAACTGTTTTTT.

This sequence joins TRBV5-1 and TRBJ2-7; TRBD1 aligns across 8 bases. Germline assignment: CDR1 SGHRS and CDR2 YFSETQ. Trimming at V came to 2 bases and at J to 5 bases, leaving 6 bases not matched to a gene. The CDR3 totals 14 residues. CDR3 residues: CASSFSGGWDEQYF. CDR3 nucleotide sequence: TGCGCCAGCAGCTTTTCAGGGGGCTGGGACGAGCAGTACTTC.

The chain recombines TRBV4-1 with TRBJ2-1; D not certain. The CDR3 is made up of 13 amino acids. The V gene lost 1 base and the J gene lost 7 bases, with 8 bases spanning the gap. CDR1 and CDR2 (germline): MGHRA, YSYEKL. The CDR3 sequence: CASSQAQLNEQFF. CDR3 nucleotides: TGCGCCAGCAGCCAAGCACAGTTGAATGAGCAGTTCTTC.